This T cell receptor (beta chain) was captured by sequencing in a study of T cells after yellow fever vaccination (dated by TCRdb to about 2019). As for the study more broadly: Libraries from fractions with low cell numbers were prepared with the SMART-Seq v4 Ultra Low Input RNA kit. To track T-cell clones before and after primary and booster YFV17D yellow fever vaccination, bulk TCR alpha and beta repertoires were sequenced longitudinally. The cohort comprised two healthy male donors, one aged 18 to 30 and one aged 30 to 39 years. Blood samples were taken at several timepoints before and after primary and secondary immunization, and bulk PBMC replicates and cell subsets were isolated.

The sample's treatment or condition label, decoded: live attenuated yellow fever vaccine strain. At each blood-draw timepoint, two biological replicates of bulk PBMCs were obtained. PBMCs were isolated from peripheral blood using a standard Ficoll-Paque protocol. TriZol was used to extract RNA from bulk PBMCs, CD4 and CD8 fractions, and dextramer-positive and dextramer-negative fractions. The germline V gene supplies CDR1 SGHAT and CDR2 FQNNGV. From its cysteine to its phenylalanine, the CDR3 spans 15 amino acids. Only the CDR3 region is kept as DNA, spanning 45 bases read in frame from base 1. Deletion took 5 bases off V and 4 bases off J, with a span of 18 bases between the germline ends. Sequencer: Illumina NovaSeq 6000. TCR cDNA was synthesized by 5'RACE template switching, through which a universal primer site and unique molecular identifiers were introduced. cDNA synthesis was primed from both the TCR alpha and TCR beta constant segments. Library amplification involved two PCR steps, and the second step added sample barcodes and sequencing adapters. Sequencing of libraries was performed on Illumina HiSeq 2500 (2x100 bp) or NovaSeq (2x150 bp). Per the source publication's procedure: MIGEC handled demultiplexing of reads and collapsing into UMI consensus sequences, while MiXCR performed V(D)J alignment. Vaccine-responding clonotypes were defined with edgeR using replicate PBMC samples, requiring FDR below 0.01 and a log2 fold change above 5 up to day 15. Bulk clonotypes were assigned CD4 or CD8 identity according to which sequenced CD4 or CD8 repertoire held them at higher abundance. TCRdb reworked the public reads: Q25 trimming with fastp, MiXCR clone assembly, productive beta chains retained. Rows with one shared CDR3 protein collapse into an entry with the most common genes and DNA. TCRdb, not the original authors, processed these V and J calls. In this sample the table shows a few hundred thousand distinct CDR3 sequences, roughly 4.3% of which occur a single time. 19% of the sample lies in the top ten.

What the study reported, not specific to this receptor: Computational filtering was required because FACS-sorted repertoires could contain abundant contaminating clonotypes from the bulk population. A small fraction of clonotypes showed up in both the CD4 and CD8 compartments, probably as a result of convergent recombination. Compared with the primary T-cell response, the secondary T-cell response was faster but weaker, reaching its peak on day 5 rather than on day 15. Most clones expanded after primary vaccination were re-detected after the booster (approximately 96% of CD4 and roughly 85% of CD8), suggesting broad memory maintenance. Only a couple of donors were included in the study, so the extent to which the findings can be generalized is limited.

This clonotype appeared a few times. Its antigen specificity is not known. The sample holds no much larger clone one base away, and base qualities are not on file. This clonotype was obtained from a man between 18 and 29 years old who received the YFV17D yellow fever vaccine. The chain is made from TRBV11-2 and TRBJ2-7; D gene: possibly TRBD2, on 6 matching bases. The material sequenced was PBMCs, taken 15 days after the yellow fever booster vaccination. The CDR3 protein sequence reads: CASSTLAGTDYEQYF. In nucleotide form, the sequence is TGTGCCAGCAGCACCCTGGCCGGGACTGATTACGAGCAGTACTTC.